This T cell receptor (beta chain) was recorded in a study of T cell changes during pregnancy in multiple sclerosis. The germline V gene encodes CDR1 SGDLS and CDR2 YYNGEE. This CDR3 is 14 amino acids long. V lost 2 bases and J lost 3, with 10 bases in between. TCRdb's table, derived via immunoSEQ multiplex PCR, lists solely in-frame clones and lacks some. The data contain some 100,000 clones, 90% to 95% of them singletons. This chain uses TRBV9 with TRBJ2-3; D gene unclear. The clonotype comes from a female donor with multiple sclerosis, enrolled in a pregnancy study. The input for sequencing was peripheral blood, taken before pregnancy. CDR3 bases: TGTGCCAGCAGCGTCTCGCTCCGGACAGATACGCAGTATTTT. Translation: CASSVSLRTDTQYF.